The 19 T cell receptor beta chains reported below all come from one sample, sequenced in a study of low-dose radiotherapy and immunotherapy resistance in tumors (dated by TCRdb to 2022 to 2024). Sequencing was carried out with an Illumina HiSeq 2500. Superscript III and a set of TRAV- and TRBV-specific primers were used to synthesize first-strand cDNA, so that both TCRalpha and TCRbeta chains were covered. An approximately 20-cycle PCR with Phusion amplified the TCRs, pairing a constant-region primer with the adapter that was attached to the V primers. TCRdb redid the processing of the public reads, applying fastp at Q25 and MiXCR, and retained in-frame beta chains. For every CDR3 protein sequence, its rows merge into one entry that carries the most common genes and DNA. This sample gives 30,000 to 50,000 distinct CDR3 sequences in total; roughly 30% of them show up just once. Roughly 4% of the sample belongs to the ten largest clones.

Per the publication, the time point label means: before trial treatment. The material sequenced was PBMCs, taken before treatment. The receptors come from a male donor with gallbladder cancer.

The table lists this clonotype with many counts. The chain recombines TRBV5-1 with TRBJ2-2; D unclear. CDR1 is SGHRS, CDR2 YFSETQ, per germline. The CDR3 loop spans 15 amino acids. V was pared by 4 bases and J by 2 bases, with 12 bases between. CDR3 sequence (DNA): TGCGCCAGCAGCCCCCAGAGCGCCAACACCGGGGAGCTGTTTTTT. It yields the protein CASSPQSANTGELFF.

In regard to this clonotype: One junction end disagrees with the germline gene, perhaps due to a read error. The chain employs TRBV5-3 and TRBJ1-1, with D maybe TRBD1 (5 bases). TRBV5-3 is noted as an ORF with a role that remains uncertain. The CDR3 is 15 residues long. CDR3 amino acids: CASSLAQGGNTEAFF. The CDR3 nucleotides read TGTGCCAGCAGCTTGGCGCAGGGAGGGAACACTGAAGCTTTCTTT.

The chain links TRBV19 to TRBJ1-1, with D unresolved. This CDR3 is built from 15 residues. V lost 5 bases to trimming and J lost 1 base, with 14 bases between them. Germline CDR1 LNHDA, CDR2 SQIVND (reference sequence). The CDR3 DNA follows: TGTGCCAGTAGTTTGATAATTTCTCGGAACACTGAAGCTTTCTTT. Protein: CASSLIISRNTEAFF. Variable domain in full (rest from reference TRBV19 and TRBJ1-1): DGGITQSPKYLFRKEGQNVTLSCEQNLNHDAMYWYRQDPGQGLRLIYYSQIVNDFQKGDIAEGYSVSREKKESFPLTVTSAQKNPTAFYLCASSLIISRNTEAFFGQGTRLTVV.

This clonotype was detected only once. A far more abundant clone sits one base away, making this likely a read error. The rearrangement joins TRBV2 to TRBJ2-5; D is unresolved. The germline gives CDR1 SNHLY, CDR2 FYNNEI. There are 12 residues in the CDR3. Trimming left V 1 base short and J 11 bases short, with 11 bases between. The CDR3 loop is CASSEVDNEQYF. CDR3 coding DNA: TGTGCCAGCAGTGAAGTCGATAATGAGCAGTACTTC.

This clonotype has at least ten counts. This chain joins TRBV27 and TRBJ2-7, with 11 bases matching TRBD1. The CDR3 covers 15 residues. The germline V gene has CDR1 MNHEY and CDR2 SMNVEV (reference sequence). The trim removed 5 bases at V and 2 bases at J, leaving 5 bases unmatched. The DNA of the CDR3 is TGTGCCAGCAGTCACCGGGACAGGGGGACCTACGAGCAGTACTTC. This translates into CASSHRDRGTYEQYF.

This clonotype showed up many times. Here the CDR3 reads CASSGQGQGQETQYF. The CDR3 DNA is TGCGCCAGCAGCGGTCAGGGACAGGGACAAGAGACCCAGTACTTC. The gene calls are TRBV5-1 and TRBJ2-5, with 9 bases that match TRBD1. The trim removed 4 bases at V and 2 bases at J, leaving 6 bases unmatched. Looked up from germline, CDR1 is SGHRS and CDR2 is YFSETQ. This CDR3 contains 15 residues.

In the case of this clonotype: The DNA is omitted, as the CDR3 cannot be located on it reliably, and the CDR3 follows TCRdb's listing. This CDR3 reads CASSFNEQFFGPGTRLPYNEQFF. The chain links TRBV28 to TRBJ2-1; TRBD1 reflects the table's D call only, with no check against the DNA. The CDR3 length is 23 residues, termini included. Germline CDR1 is MDHEN and CDR2 is SYDVKM.

As concerns this clonotype: This likely came from a read error, as a far larger clone is one base away. This chain links TRBV5-6 with TRBJ2-7; D unresolved. This CDR3 spans 12 amino acids. Trimming took off 4 bases at V and 0 bases at J, with 5 bases between the two ends. Germline CDR1 is SGHDT and CDR2 is YYEEEE. The CDR3 DNA reads TGTGCCAGCAGCCAGAGCTCCTACGAGCAGTACTTC. This sequence encodes CASSQSSYEQYF.

As regards this clonotype: The junction departs from germline at one end; a sequencing error may be responsible. V usage is TRBV7-8 and J usage is TRBJ1-5; 9 nucleotides agree with TRBD1. The CDR3 runs 15 residues. Germline V gene sequence: CDR1 SGHVS, CDR2 FQNEAQ. CDR3 in DNA: TGTGCCAGCAGCTTAGGGGGACAGGGCAAACAGCCCCAGCATTTT. Its translation is CASSLGGQGKQPQHF.

This clonotype has just a few counts. This chain joins TRBV20-1 and TRBJ2-3; possible D gene TRBD2, 6 bases. This CDR3 contains 17 residues. The V gene's germline CDR1 is DFQATT and CDR2 SNEGSKA (reference sequence). V was shortened by 6 bases and J by 3 bases, with 25 bases between the two germline ends. CDR3 in amino acids: CSATVPTPTSKTDTQYF. The CDR3 region has the DNA TGCAGTGCCACCGTACCCACCCCGACTAGTAAAACAGATACGCAGTATTTT.

This clonotype was seen only once. A read error is the likely source, as a far larger clone sits one nucleotide away. The rearrangement joins TRBV15 to TRBJ2-7; weak D call: TRBD1 (5 bases). Trimming left V 0 bases short and J 7 bases short, with 13 bases between. This CDR3 region has 14 residues. The V gene's germline CDR1 is LNHNV and CDR2 YYDKDF (reference sequence). DNA of the CDR3: TGTGCCACCAGCAGAGATCGGTGGGGCTATGAGCAGTACTTC. Translated, it gives CATSRDRWGYEQYF. Filled out from reference TRBV15 and TRBJ2-7, the complete variable domain reads DAMVIQNPRYQVTQFGKPVTLSCSQTLNHNVMYWYQQKSSQAPKLLFHYYDKDFNNEADTPDNFQSRRPNTSFCFLDIRSPGLGDTAMYLCATSRDRWGYEQYFGPGTRLTVT.

This clonotype has a count of ten or more. V gene TRBV19 combines with J gene TRBJ2-1, with 9 nucleotides matching TRBD1. The CDR3 sequence is 15 residues long. In germline, CDR1 is LNHDA, CDR2 SQIVND (reference sequence). The trim removed 4 bases at V and 4 bases at J, leaving 5 bases unmatched. The CDR3 loop is CASSTGQGQYNEQFF. CDR3 in DNA: TGTGCCAGTAGTACCGGACAGGGGCAATACAATGAGCAGTTCTTC.

This clonotype was recorded at least ten times. This chain connects TRBV21-1 to TRBJ2-1. TRBV21-1 is a recognized pseudogene. The CDR3 runs to 16 residues. CDR3 sequence (DNA): TGTGCCAGCAGCCGACATCCCTTTACCTCCTACAATGAGCAGTTCTTC. Residues: CASSRHPFTSYNEQFF.

On this clonotype: This is likely an artifact of a read error, given a far larger clone one base away. The V gene is TRBV2, the J gene TRBJ2-1; D could derive from TRBD1 or TRBD2 (5 bases each). The CDR3 is 13 amino acids. In germline, CDR1 is SNHLY, CDR2 FYNNEI. The V gene lost 2 bases and the J gene lost 10 bases, with 12 bases spanning the gap. The DNA of the CDR3 is TGTGCCAGCAGTGAATATCCCGGGGCCGAGCAGTTCTTC. It translates to CASSEYPGAEQFF.

This clonotype was picked up many times. Here the CDR3 reads CSVEDPGGASGYTF. CDR3 coding DNA: TGCAGCGTTGAAGATCCGGGGGGGGCTTCTGGCTACACCTTC. The gene calls are TRBV29-1 and TRBJ1-2; D perhaps matches TRBD1 (6 bases). The CDR3 contains 14 residues. The germline gives CDR1 SQVTM, CDR2 ANQGSEA. Deletions cut 0 bases from V and 7 bases from J, with 15 bases between.

The genes are TRBV28 and TRBJ2-5; the match to TRBD1 covers 8 bases. This CDR3 region has 15 residues. Germline V lookup: CDR1 MDHEN, CDR2 SYDVKM. V lost 7 bases and J lost 4; bases outside the gene matches: 11. The DNA of the CDR3 is TGTGCCAGCACCACGACCTCGACAGGGGCAGAGACCCAGTACTTC. This sequence encodes CASTTTSTGAETQYF.

This sequence joins TRBV9 and TRBJ2-2; maybe TRBD1 (6 bases). This CDR3 has 15 amino acids. In germline, CDR1 is SGDLS, CDR2 YYNGEE. V was cut by 0 bases and J by 6 bases, with 12 bases left in between. CDR3 DNA sequence: TGTGCCAGCAGCGTAGATCCAGGGGATGCCGGGGAGCTGTTTTTT. Translated, it gives CASSVDPGDAGELFF.

About this clonotype: Only one base separates this from a far larger clonotype, so it likely reflects a read error. The chain has TRBV5-1 and TRBJ2-1; D gene unclear. Trimming cost V 5 bases and J 10 bases, with 10 bases left between them. From germline, CDR1 is SGHRS and CDR2 YFSETQ. This CDR3 has 11 residues. As DNA, the CDR3 is TGCGCCAGCAGGGCCGAGACCGAGCAGTTCTTC. This encodes CASRAETEQFF.

The chain joins TRBV18 to TRBJ2-7; maybe TRBD1 (5 bases). Germline CDR1 is KGHSH and CDR2 is LQKENI. Trimming cost V 3 bases and J 4 bases, with 13 bases left between them. This CDR3 is built from 14 residues. The CDR3 sequence is CASSPRENGYEQYF. The CDR3 bases are TGTGCCAGCTCACCCAGGGAAAACGGATACGAGCAGTACTTC.